The 32 T cell receptor beta chains given below trace back to one sample, sequenced in a study of early T cells in non-severe SARS-CoV-2 infection. TCRdb itself ran the 5' RACE reads through MiXCR, one entry per CDR3 protein. The sample records tens of thousands of distinct CDR3 sequences, about 9% being singletons. The sequenced sample was whole blood. The receptors stem from an adult who was a healthcare worker with PCR-confirmed SARS-CoV-2 infection or an uninfected control (not recorded which).

The chain carries TRBV6-1 and TRBJ2-5; no clear D gene. Germline CDR1 reads MNHNS; CDR2 reads SASEGT. Trimming removed 2 bases from V and 2 bases from J, with 18 bases in between. The CDR3 spans 17 residues. This CDR3 is CASSEQPYEAQQETQYF. For the CDR3, the DNA is TGTGCCAGCAGTGAACAGCCTTACGAAGCGCAACAAGAGACCCAGTACTTC.

The chain has TRBV7-9 and TRBJ2-3, with TRBD2 as a possible D gene (6 bases). The germline CDR1 and CDR2 sequences are SEHNR and FQNEAQ (reference sequence). V lost 8 bases, J lost 4 bases, and 16 bases lay in between. The CDR3 is 14 residues long. As DNA, the CDR3 is TGTGCCAGCCCCGGGAGTGGTCGGGCAGATACGCAGTATTTT. It yields the protein CASPGSGRADTQYF.

This clonotype has only a few counts. The rearrangement uses TRBV4-1 and TRBJ2-5, with a tentative D call TRBD2 (6 bases). Trimming removed 3 bases from V and 5 bases from J, with 22 bases in between. The CDR3 has 17 residues. Germline CDR1 reads MGHRA; CDR2 reads YSYEKL. The CDR3 is CASSHGPGASKVETQYF. The DNA for the CDR3 is TGCGCCAGCAGCCATGGCCCGGGAGCCTCTAAAGTGGAGACCCAGTACTTC.

This clonotype has ten or more counts. V is TRBV20-1 and J is TRBJ1-5; a possible D gene is TRBD1 (5 bases). Trimming pared 8 bases from V and 3 bases from J, leaving 14 bases between. CDR3 length equals 13 residues. The germline V gene has CDR1 DFQATT and CDR2 SNEGSKA (reference sequence). CDR3 loop: CSSSGADNQPQHF. DNA for the CDR3: TGCAGTTCCTCTGGGGCAGACAATCAGCCCCAGCATTTT.

The CDR3 sequence: CASSEYGTGAFYEQYF. The CDR3 DNA reads TGTGCCAGCAGTGAATATGGGACAGGGGCTTTCTACGAGCAGTACTTC. J is TRBJ2-7 and V is TRBV2; TRBD1 aligns across 10 bases. In germline, CDR1 is SNHLY, CDR2 FYNNEI. Losses at the gene ends were 2 bases for V and 3 bases for J; bases not matched to a gene: 7. The CDR3 is 16 residues long.

The CDR3 region has the DNA TGTGCCAGCAGCTCCGTGGGGGACAGGGTCAACAATGAGCAGTTCTTC. Residues: CASSSVGDRVNNEQFF. The V gene is TRBV7-3, the J gene TRBJ2-1; 9 bases map to TRBD1. J gave up 5 bases and V 4 bases, and 9 bases lay outside the gene matches. CDR1 is SGHTA, CDR2 FQGTGA, per germline. The CDR3 spans 16 residues.

About this clonotype: Since a much larger clone is just one base distant, this may be a read error. This rearrangement joins TRBV20-1 to TRBJ2-1; D ambiguous. Looked up from germline, CDR1 is DFQATT and CDR2 is SNEGSKA (reference sequence). The CDR3 runs 11 residues. V lost 7 bases, J lost 5 bases, and 9 bases lay in between. In DNA, the CDR3 is TGCAGTGAGGTGACCAACAATGAGCAGTTCTTC. This gives the protein CSEVTNNEQFF.

This chain uses TRBV10-3 with TRBJ2-5, with D possibly being TRBD1 or TRBD2 (5 bases each). CDR3 length: 13 residues. CDR1 and CDR2 from the germline V gene are ENHRY and SYGVKD. Trimming removed 4 bases from V and 5 bases from J, with 11 bases in between. In DNA form, the CDR3 reads TGTGCCATCAGTGTAGATGGGACGGAGACCCAGTACTTC. Translation: CAISVDGTETQYF.

This clonotype was counted at least ten times. The J gene is TRBJ2-7, the V gene TRBV4-1, with a tentative D call TRBD1 (5 bases). This CDR3 region has 14 residues. CDR1 is MGHRA, CDR2 YSYEKL, per germline. V lost 4 bases and J 6 bases, leaving 16 bases between the germline ends. CDR3 residues: CASSLSLTGGEQYF. In DNA form, the CDR3 reads TGCGCCAGCAGCCTGAGCCTTACAGGTGGCGAGCAGTACTTC.

Ten or more counts support this clonotype. This CDR3 reads CSALTGGADQPQHF. The CDR3 coding sequence is TGCAGTGCCCTGACAGGGGGCGCGGATCAGCCCCAGCATTTT. The chain is built from TRBV20-1 and TRBJ1-5, with 10 bases matching TRBD1. The trim removed 6 bases at V and 5 bases at J, leaving 7 bases unmatched. CDR1 DFQATT and CDR2 SNEGSKA come from the germline V gene (reference sequence). This CDR3 comprises 14 residues.

V is TRBV29-1 and J is TRBJ2-1; perhaps TRBD1 as D (6 bases). Deletions cut 4 bases from V and 10 bases from J, with 14 bases between. The CDR3 runs to 12 residues. In germline, CDR1 is SQVTM, CDR2 ANQGSEA. The CDR3 DNA sequence: TGCAGCGTTGCTGACTTAGGGACAGAGCAGTTCTTC. It specifies CSVADLGTEQFF.

V and J are TRBV2 and TRBJ2-3, with D possibly matching TRBD2 (6 bases). V lost 6 bases and J 7 bases, leaving 20 bases between the germline ends. This CDR3 is built from 15 residues. Per the germline V gene, CDR1 is SNHLY and CDR2 is FYNNEI. This chain's CDR3 is CASSGPMAGSNTQYF. In DNA form, the CDR3 reads TGTGCCAGCAGCGGCCCTATGGCGGGGTCGAATACGCAGTATTTT.

This chain connects TRBV5-1 to TRBJ1-1, with D possibly matching TRBD1 (6 bases). Trimming shortened V by 4 bases and J by 6 bases, and 19 bases separated the two germline ends. The CDR3 has 15 residues. The germline CDR1 and CDR2 sequences are SGHRS and YFSETQ. The CDR3: CASSRKDSSGAEAFF. As DNA, the CDR3 is TGCGCCAGCAGCCGTAAGGACAGTTCAGGGGCTGAAGCTTTCTTT.

This clonotype was picked up a small number of times. The chain uses TRBV4-2 and TRBJ2-1, with 9 bases matching TRBD2. The CDR3 is 16 amino acids. Per germline, CDR1 LGHNA and CDR2 YNFKEQ. V lost 1 base, J lost 6 bases, and 7 bases stayed unmatched. As DNA, the CDR3 is TGTGCCAGCAGCCAAGTAAAGCGGGGGGTGCGCAATGAGCAGTTCTTC. Amino acid sequence: CASSQVKRGVRNEQFF.

The gene calls are TRBV5-4 and TRBJ2-7; D is uncertain. The CDR3 totals 13 residues. Trimming removed 4 bases at V and 2 bases at J, with 10 bases between. CDR1 SGHNT and CDR2 YYREEE come from the germline V gene (reference sequence). CDR3 region: CASSLDGTYEQYF. CDR3 DNA sequence: TGTGCCAGCAGCCTGGACGGTACCTACGAGCAGTACTTC. The full variable domain, with the rest looked up from reference TRBV5-4 and TRBJ2-7, is ETGVTQSPTHLIKTRGQQVTLRCSSQSGHNTVSWYQQALGQGPQFIFQYYREEENGRGNFPPRFSGLQFPNYSSELNVNALELDDSALYLCASSLDGTYEQYFGPGTRLTVT.

This clonotype was recorded many times. The chain is built from TRBV7-2 and TRBJ1-1, with D unresolved. The CDR3 totals 15 residues. Germline CDR1 SGHTA, CDR2 FQGNSA. Trimming shortened V by 5 bases and J by 1 base, and 14 bases separated the two germline ends. DNA of the CDR3: TGTGCCAGCAGCCCGCCAGGTTTCCAGAACACTGAAGCTTTCTTT. Residues: CASSPPGFQNTEAFF.

At least ten counts were recorded for this clonotype. V and J are TRBV5-1 and TRBJ2-3, with D perhaps TRBD2 (5 bases). The V and J ends lost 0 bases and 2 bases respectively, with 10 bases between them. CDR1 is SGHRS, CDR2 YFSETQ, per germline. This CDR3 region has 15 residues. CDR3 in amino acids: CASSLVGEFTDTQYF. The CDR3 DNA is TGCGCCAGCAGCTTGGTCGGGGAGTTCACAGATACGCAGTATTTT.

In its sample, this clonotype was seen many times. The chain carries TRBV27 and TRBJ2-7; D is uncertain. The CDR3 loop spans 15 amino acids. Germline V lookup: CDR1 MNHEY, CDR2 SMNVEV (reference sequence). V was shortened by 5 bases and J by 5 bases, with 19 bases between the two germline ends. CDR3 bases: TGTGCCAGCAGTCCCCGCAGCCAGCTCATACACGAGCAGTACTTC. Translating it yields CASSPRSQLIHEQYF.

This clonotype was seen a handful of times. The chain carries TRBV29-1 and TRBJ2-5, with D tentatively TRBD1 or TRBD2 (5 bases each). The V end lost 4 bases, the J end lost 4 bases, and 13 bases lay between the germline ends. CDR1 and CDR2 (germline): SQVTM, ANQGSEA. CDR3 length equals 13 residues. The chain's CDR3 is CSVAPGQGETQYF. As DNA, the CDR3 is TGCAGCGTTGCCCCGGGGCAGGGAGAGACCCAGTACTTC.

The chain employs TRBV29-1 and TRBJ2-5, with D unresolved. V lost 0 bases, J lost 5 bases, and 4 bases lay in between. CDR1 and CDR2 (germline): SQVTM, ANQGSEA. The CDR3 consists of 11 residues. For the CDR3, the DNA is TGCAGCGTTGAAGATCTCGAGACCCAGTACTTC. This codes for CSVEDLETQYF.

This clonotype was found a few times. J is TRBJ1-1 and V is TRBV12-3 or TRBV12-4; D uncertain. The CDR3 sequence is 13 residues long. V was pared by 0 bases and J by 5 bases, with 7 bases between. The CDR3 DNA reads as TGTGCCAGCAGTTTAGCCCCTCTTACTGAAGCTTTCTTT. Protein product: CASSLAPLTEAFF.

Comment on this clonotype: Possible read error: a much larger clone is one base away. CDR3: CVSSQTATTSTDTQYF. The DNA of the CDR3 is TGTGTCAGCAGCCAGACAGCGACGACTAGCACAGATACGCAGTATTTT. This chain links TRBV11-1 with TRBJ2-3; possible D gene TRBD1, 5 bases. Germline values: CDR1 SGHAT, CDR2 FQDESV (reference sequence). CDR3 length: 16 amino acids.

This chain connects TRBV19 to TRBJ2-7, with TRBD2 matching 7 bases. The trim removed 8 bases at V and 2 bases at J, leaving 3 bases unmatched. Per the germline V gene, CDR1 is LNHDA and CDR2 is SQIVND (reference sequence). The CDR3 is made up of 12 amino acids. In nucleotides, the CDR3 is TGTGCCAGTGGGACTAATCCCTACGAGCAGTACTTC. Its protein product is CASGTNPYEQYF.

Regarding this clonotype: At one boundary the junction diverges from the germline segment, which might be a read error. The CDR3 DNA is TGTGCCAGCAGCTTCAGGACAGGGAACTTC. It translates to CASSFRTGNF. The genes are TRBV5-8 and TRBJ2-7; the match to TRBD1 covers 8 bases. Germline V lookup: CDR1 SGHTS, CDR2 YDEGEE. This CDR3 region has 10 residues. The full variable domain, rest sourced from reference TRBV5-8 and TRBJ2-7, is EAGVTQSPTHLIKTRGQQATLRCSPISGHTSVYWYQQALGLGLQFLLWYDEGEERNRGNFPPRFSGRQFPNYSSELNVNALELEDSALYLCASSFRTGNFGPGTRLTVT.

This clonotype was recorded at least ten times. The rearrangement uses TRBV5-5 and TRBJ2-3; D gene ambiguous. Germline values: CDR1 SGHKS, CDR2 YYEKEE (reference sequence). The CDR3 loop spans 14 amino acids. Between the trimmed V and J ends, which lost 0 bases and 5 bases, there was a span of 10 bases. The CDR3 loop is CASSLDVDVDTQYF. The CDR3 DNA is TGTGCCAGCAGCTTGGACGTTGACGTAGATACGCAGTATTTT.

A few counts support this clonotype. Without the conserved terminal phenylalanine or tryptophan, this CDR3 likely stems from a read error. The DNA is left out, because the CDR3 cannot be placed on it with certainty; the CDR3 is given as TCRdb lists it. The CDR3 reads CASSKVRGAFYL. The chain employs TRBV28 and TRBJ1-3; the D call in the table, TRBD1, was not verified against the DNA. The CDR3 totals 12 residues, both ends included. Germline CDR1 is MDHEN and CDR2 is SYDVKM.

This clonotype was picked up many times. V and J are TRBV20-1 and TRBJ2-5; the match to TRBD1 covers 8 bases. The germline gives CDR1 DFQATT, CDR2 SNEGSKA (reference sequence). The CDR3 has 18 amino acids. J lost 0 bases, V lost 0 bases, and 12 bases had no gene match. The CDR3 reads CSARDSWTGFPNQETQYF. The CDR3 region has the DNA TGCAGTGCTAGAGATTCATGGACAGGGTTCCCGAACCAAGAGACCCAGTACTTC.

In this sample, this clonotype turned up a few times. The CDR3 here is CASNTGLAGSSYNEQFF. DNA of the CDR3: TGTGCCAGCAATACGGGACTAGCGGGGAGCTCCTACAATGAGCAGTTCTTC. The chain carries TRBV12-3 or TRBV12-4 and TRBJ2-1, with 13 bases lining up with TRBD2. The CDR3 extends over 17 amino acids. With 7 bases clipped from V and 0 bases from J, the junction kept 6 bases outside the gene matches.

This clonotype was detected many times. The chain employs TRBV20-1 and TRBJ2-7, with TRBD2 identical over 7 bases. V gave up 6 bases and J gave up 5 bases; unmatched junction bases: 13. The germline V gene encodes CDR1 DFQATT and CDR2 SNEGSKA (reference sequence). There are 14 residues in the CDR3. The CDR3 loop reads CSAVLGAAGDEQYF. DNA for the CDR3: TGCAGTGCCGTCCTTGGCGCGGCGGGGGACGAGCAGTACTTC.

Many counts were recorded for this clonotype. The rearrangement joins TRBV5-1 to TRBJ2-3; TRBD2 matches at 14 bases. V shed 2 bases, J shed 5 bases, and the junction held 4 bases outside the gene matches. The V gene's germline CDR1 is SGHRS and CDR2 YFSETQ. The CDR3 is made up of 16 amino acids. The CDR3 protein is CASSFEGLAGVDTQYF. CDR3 in DNA: TGCGCCAGCAGCTTCGAGGGACTAGCGGGAGTAGATACGCAGTATTTT.

The V and J genes are TRBV10-2 and TRBJ2-7, with TRBD1 identical over 10 bases. Germline values: CDR1 WSHSY, CDR2 SAAADI. Trimming cost V 10 bases and J 2 bases; bases outside gene matches: 5. This CDR3 comprises 13 residues. The CDR3 is CATSGTGAYEQYF. In nucleotides, the CDR3 is TGCGCCACCTCCGGGACAGGGGCCTACGAGCAGTACTTC.

This sequence joins TRBV5-4 and TRBJ2-6, with TRBD1 matching over 8 bases. The germline CDR1 and CDR2 sequences are SGHNT and YYREEE (reference sequence). The CDR3 contains 17 residues. With 4 bases clipped from V and 0 bases from J, the junction kept 6 bases outside the gene matches. CDR3 residues: CASSAGQASSGANVLTF. The DNA for the CDR3 is TGTGCCAGCAGCGCGGGACAGGCCAGCTCTGGGGCCAACGTCCTGACTTTC.